This note documents a single TCR beta chain sequence. The data were obtained in a study of blood T cell repertoires in COVID-19. In the study overall: The United States, Italy and Spain supplied acute and convalescent COVID-19 samples.

V was shortened by 6 bases and J by 2 bases, with 17 bases between the two germline ends. The germline V gene has CDR1 WSHSY and CDR2 SAAADI. There are 17 residues in the CDR3. In the original processing: Estimation of nucleated cell counts relied on the amplification of reference gene primers. Sequencing was performed with immunoSEQ multiplex PCR; in TCRdb, only in-frame clones are kept and a portion is missing. The V and J calls and clone size are taken from that table; D and trimming were inferred from the DNA. The sample holds about 250,000 clones, 86% seen once. Sequencing was performed on peripheral blood. The receptor was derived from a woman in her 30s with active or convalescent COVID-19. V gene TRBV10-2 combines with J gene TRBJ1-6; D gene ambiguous. The CDR3 DNA follows: TGCGCCAGCAGGGCGGCGGTTCCGGGAACCTATAATTCACCCCTCCACTTT. Translated, it gives CASRAAVPGTYNSPLHF.